These 9 T cell receptor beta chains share one sample of origin, sequenced in a study of STAT5B mutations in CD4+ large granular lymphocyte leukemia. The protocol was immunoSEQ multiplex PCR, while the TCRdb copy is restricted to in-frame clones and leaves out a portion. The sample holds around 23,000 clones, 70% to 80% seen once. Input material: CD4+ T cells from blood buffy coats. All receptors derive from a human donor in good health.

Details on this clone: This sample also contains other DNA sequences that code for the same CDR3. The chain links TRBV19 to TRBJ1-4; D is undetermined. Germline V gene lookup returns CDR1 LNHDA and CDR2 SQIVND (reference sequence). Trimming stripped 6 bases from V and 1 base from J, with 9 bases between. The length of the CDR3 is 14 residues. As DNA, the CDR3 is TGTGCCAGTAGCCCCCCGGGAACTAATGAAAAACTGTTTTTT. Its protein product is CASSPPGTNEKLFF.

This chain joins TRBV7-2 and TRBJ2-7; 7 bases agree with TRBD2. Trimming took 6 bases from V and 6 from J; bases not matched to a gene: 14. Germline V gene sequence: CDR1 SGHTA, CDR2 FQGNSA. The CDR3 contains 15 residues. As DNA, the CDR3 is TGTGCCAGCAGGCCGCTTGGGGGGGATTTAGGCGAGCAGTACTTC. Protein product: CASRPLGGDLGEQYF.

This clone has a handful of counts. The chain carries TRBV6-1 and TRBJ1-2; maybe TRBD1 (5 bases). Germline assignment: CDR1 MNHNS and CDR2 SASEGT. The CDR3 has 13 amino acids. V lost 3 bases, J lost 8 bases, and 13 bases lay in between. CDR3 in amino acids: CASSDLGVGGYTF. The CDR3 nucleotides read TGTGCCAGCAGTGACTTAGGGGTGGGAGGCTACACCTTC.

V usage is TRBV7-9 and J usage is TRBJ2-2, with D perhaps given as TRBD1 or TRBD2 (5 bases each). Germline V gene sequence: CDR1 SEHNR, CDR2 FQNEAQ (reference sequence). Trimming removed 2 bases from V and 3 bases from J, with 7 bases in between. This CDR3 contains 14 residues. The CDR3 sequence is CASSLMGDTGELFF. CDR3 sequence (DNA): TGTGCCAGCAGCTTAATGGGGGACACCGGGGAGCTGTTTTTT.

The chain uses TRBV6-1 and TRBJ1-6; D is uncertain. The CDR3 is made up of 15 amino acids. Germline lookup yields CDR1 MNHNS and CDR2 SASEGT. V was pared by 0 bases and J by 10 bases, with 13 bases between. CDR3 region: CASSEAVNSESPLHF. DNA for the CDR3: TGTGCCAGCAGTGAAGCGGTGAATTCGGAGTCACCCCTCCACTTT.

This CDR3 reads CASSFYSGIRYNEQFF. For the CDR3, the DNA is TGTGCCAGCAGCTTCTATAGCGGGATTCGCTACAATGAGCAGTTCTTC. The rearrangement uses TRBV7-8 and TRBJ2-1, with 8 bases identical to TRBD2. This CDR3 is 16 amino acids long. The trim removed 3 bases at V and 3 bases at J, leaving 7 bases unmatched. CDR1 and CDR2 (germline): SGHVS, FQNEAQ.

This clone was counted between two and nine times. This rearrangement joins TRBV19 to TRBJ2-7, with D possibly being TRBD1 (5 bases). From germline, CDR1 is LNHDA and CDR2 SQIVND (reference sequence). V was shortened by 3 bases and J by 5 bases, with 17 bases between the two germline ends. The length of the CDR3 is 15 residues. The CDR3 DNA sequence: TGTGCCAGTAGTATTTCAGGGCTCGAAAGCGACGAGCAGTACTTC. Its translation: CASSISGLESDEQYF.

This chain connects TRBV30 to TRBJ2-3, with 11 bases matching TRBD2. The germline V gene encodes CDR1 GTSNPN and CDR2 SVGIG (reference sequence). The CDR3 loop spans 19 amino acids. V was pared by 8 bases and J by 2 bases, with 21 bases of the junction left unmatched. The CDR3 DNA sequence: TGTGCCATCCACCAGCCCCTAGCGGGAGGACTCCTTTACACAGATACGCAGTATTTT. This translates into CAIHQPLAGGLLYTDTQYF.

The V and J genes are TRBV11-3 and TRBJ2-1, with a tentative D call TRBD1 (6 bases). Germline CDR1 reads SGHNT; CDR2 reads YENEEA. V was shortened by 5 bases and J by 5 bases, with 13 bases between the two germline ends. This CDR3 comprises 14 residues. The DNA for the CDR3 is TGTGCCAGCAGCCCCCGGACAGATCACAATGAGCAGTTCTTC. Its protein product is CASSPRTDHNEQFF. Full variable domain (missing parts from reference TRBV11-3 and TRBJ2-1): EAGVVQSPRYKIIEKKQPVAFWCNPISGHNTLYWYLQNLGQGPELLIRYENEEAVDDSQLPKDRFSAERLKGVDSTLKIQPAELGDSAVYLCASSPRTDHNEQFFGPGTRLTVL.